Presented here are 26 T cell receptor beta chains from one specimen sequenced in a study of CD8+CD57+ T cells in acquired aplastic anemia. In patients chosen for sequencing, flow cytometry had shown CD8+CD57+ cell expansion. Researchers used genomic DNA as the template to profile TCR beta VDJ and CDR3. A single record per CDR3 protein comes from TCRdb applying MiXCR to the reads. The data show roughly 120,000 distinct CDR3 sequences, under 60% seen once. The specimen sequenced was sorted CD4+, CD8+, or CD8+CD57+ T cells (not recorded which) from PBMCs. These receptors came from a human donor with aplastic anemia.

The V call is TRBV5-1, the J call TRBJ2-1; D may be TRBD1 (5 bases). The V and J ends lost 1 base and 1 base respectively, with 15 bases between them. Germline CDR1 SGHRS, CDR2 YFSETQ. The CDR3 consists of 17 residues. The CDR3 DNA is TGCGCCAGCAGCTTGATGGTATCAGGGAATTCCTACAATGAGCAGTTCTTC. Its translation: CASSLMVSGNSYNEQFF.

Here the CDR3 DNA reads TGTGCCAGCAGCTTAGTAAGGGGACTAGCATACGAGCAGTACTTC. Its protein product is CASSLVRGLAYEQYF. V usage is TRBV7-2 and J usage is TRBJ2-7, with 9 bases fitting TRBD2. Germline V gene data show CDR1 as SGHTA and CDR2 as FQGNSA. The ends lost 1 base at V and 4 bases at J; junction bases unmatched: 5. The CDR3 contains 15 residues.

The rearrangement links TRBV4-3 to TRBJ1-4; D remains ambiguous. The CDR3 consists of 17 residues. V shed 4 bases and J shed 8 bases, with 23 bases lying between them. Germline assignment: CDR1 LGHNA and CDR2 YSLEER. The CDR3 spells CASSPSLVAGSEEKLFF. CDR3 nucleotides: TGCGCCAGCAGCCCCTCCCTTGTGGCGGGGAGTGAAGAAAAACTGTTTTTT.

The chain couples TRBV11-3 to TRBJ2-7; a possible D gene is TRBD2 (5 bases). Germline values: CDR1 SGHNT, CDR2 YENEEA. The CDR3 totals 14 residues. V was trimmed by 2 bases and J by 3 bases, leaving 11 bases between them. In DNA form, the CDR3 reads TGTGCCAGCAGCTTAACGGACGGGAACTACGAGCAGTACTTC. It translates to CASSLTDGNYEQYF.

The CDR3 loop reads CASSLEEGAYEQYF. CDR3 bases: TGCGCCAGCAGCTTGGAGGAGGGGGCATACGAGCAGTACTTC. The V and J genes are TRBV5-1 and TRBJ2-7; D is perhaps TRBD1 (7 bases). Per germline, CDR1 SGHRS and CDR2 YFSETQ. The CDR3 has 14 residues. V lost 0 bases and J 4 bases, leaving 11 bases between the germline ends.

This clonotype was observed many times. The chain employs TRBV5-8 and TRBJ1-2; D is unclear. Germline V gives CDR1 SGHTS, CDR2 YDEGEE. The CDR3 contains 15 residues. V shed 5 bases and J shed 0 bases, with 14 bases lying between them. Written as DNA, the CDR3 is TGTGCCAGCAGGCGGGGTGGGGAAGCTAACTATGGCTACACCTTC. Translation: CASRRGGEANYGYTF.

This clonotype was counted a few times. The V and J genes are TRBV19 and TRBJ2-5; tentative D call: TRBD2 (5 bases). Germline values: CDR1 LNHDA, CDR2 SQIVND (reference sequence). V was cut by 10 bases and J by 2 bases, with 14 bases left in between. The CDR3 contains 13 residues. CDR3 in DNA: TGTGCCACCAGTGACTCGGGACAAGAGACCCAGTACTTC. Translated, it gives CATSDSGQETQYF.

This clonotype was detected a few times. V is TRBV4-1 and J is TRBJ2-5; 10 bases line up with TRBD2. The CDR3 length is 23 residues. The V gene end was trimmed by 0 bases and the J gene end by 1 base; junction bases not matched to a gene: 23. Germline assignment: CDR1 MGHRA and CDR2 YSYEKL. In nucleotides, the CDR3 is TGCGCCAGCAGCCAAGATGTCGGGGGTAGAAAGCCCCTAGCGGGGGCCACCCAAGAGACCCAGTACTTC. Protein: CASSQDVGGRKPLAGATQETQYF.

This clonotype was observed once. Compared with germline, one end of the junction differs, possibly owing to a read error. This CDR3 is CSATSGREHTVAFF. CDR3 sequence (DNA): TGCAGTGCTACTAGTGGGAGAGAGCACACTGTAGCTTTCTTT. The rearrangement links TRBV20-1 to TRBJ1-1, with D unresolved. The CDR3 loop spans 14 amino acids. Germline V CDR1 and CDR2: DFQATT, SNEGSKA (reference sequence).

V gene TRBV19 combines with J gene TRBJ2-1; 9 nucleotides agree with TRBD2. Per the germline V gene, CDR1 is LNHDA and CDR2 is SQIVND (reference sequence). CDR3 size: 15 residues. The trim removed 5 bases at V and 6 bases at J, leaving 8 bases unmatched. The CDR3 DNA reads as TGTGCCAGTAGTCCCCGACTAGCGGCGGGCAATGAGCAGTTCTTC. It yields the protein CASSPRLAAGNEQFF.

The chain carries TRBV7-7 and TRBJ1-6; D gene uncertain. The CDR3 spans 17 residues. V was cut by 1 base and J by 8 bases, with 18 bases left in between. CDR1 is SSHAT and CDR2 is FNYEAQ in the germline V gene (reference sequence). The CDR3 protein is CASSLEGSLSYYSPLHF. The CDR3 DNA sequence: TGTGCCAGCAGCTTAGAAGGCAGCCTCTCCTACTATTCACCCCTCCACTTT.

V is TRBV27 and J is TRBJ2-5; D not certain. Germline V gives CDR1 MNHEY, CDR2 SMNVEV (reference sequence). The V and J ends lost 0 bases and 5 bases respectively, with 7 bases between them. CDR3 length: 13 residues. The CDR3 DNA follows: TGTGCCAGCAGTTTATCTTACTTGGAGACCCAGTACTTC. Translated, it gives CASSLSYLETQYF.

The chain carries TRBV20-1 and TRBJ2-7; D is perhaps TRBD2 (6 bases). Per germline, CDR1 DFQATT and CDR2 SNEGSKA (reference sequence). The CDR3 length is 12 residues. The germline V and J ends were trimmed by 5 bases and 7 bases, with 15 bases remaining between them. CDR3 bases: TGCAGTGCTGGAGGGCAATTGGGGGAGCAGTACTTC. This sequence encodes CSAGGQLGEQYF.

The V and J genes are TRBV7-2 and TRBJ2-1; 7 nucleotides line up with TRBD2. The V and J ends lost 3 bases and 8 bases, in that order; junction bases with no gene match: 4. The CDR3 covers 13 residues. Germline CDR1 reads SGHTA; CDR2 reads FQGNSA. CDR3 bases: TGTGCCAGCAGCTTTGGGACTACCTATGAGCAGTTCTTC. Its translation: CASSFGTTYEQFF.

This sequence joins TRBV7-9 and TRBJ1-1, with D tentatively TRBD1 (5 bases). This CDR3 is built from 15 residues. The germline CDR1 and CDR2 sequences are SEHNR and FQNEAQ (reference sequence). V lost 1 base and J lost 1, with 10 bases in between. DNA of the CDR3: TGTGCCAGCAGCTTAGGGGTCAGGGCGAACACTGAAGCTTTCTTT. Translation gives CASSLGVRANTEAFF.

The CDR3 spells CASSIRGGYEQYF. In DNA form, the CDR3 reads TGTGCCAGCAGTATCCGCGGTGGCTACGAGCAGTACTTC. The rearrangement uses TRBV12-3 or TRBV12-4 and TRBJ2-7; D remains ambiguous. The CDR3 runs 13 residues. Trimming took off 5 bases at V and 3 bases at J, with 11 bases between the two ends.

This clonotype has just a few counts. The rearrangement joins TRBV10-3 to TRBJ1-2, with D hard to call. Germline V CDR1 and CDR2: ENHRY, SYGVKD. Trimming pared 1 base from V and 5 bases from J, leaving 14 bases between. The CDR3 covers 15 residues. The CDR3 spells CAISELETGAYGYTF. The CDR3, as DNA: TGTGCCATCAGTGAGTTAGAGACTGGAGCATATGGCTACACCTTC.

The CDR3 loop is CASSSWGDEQYF. The CDR3 nucleotides read TGTGCCAGCAGTTCCTGGGGGGACGAGCAGTACTTC. The gene calls are TRBV27 and TRBJ2-7, with a weak D call TRBD2 (6 bases). The germline gives CDR1 MNHEY, CDR2 SMNVEV (reference sequence). This CDR3 has 12 amino acids. The ends were cut back, 4 bases at V and 5 bases at J, with 9 bases in the middle.

The chain employs TRBV2 and TRBJ2-7; 10 bases line up with TRBD2. This CDR3 is built from 14 residues. Trimming cost V 6 bases and J 2 bases; bases outside gene matches: 4. Per germline, CDR1 SNHLY and CDR2 FYNNEI. CDR3 amino acids: CASSWTSGTYEQYF. The CDR3 DNA is TGTGCCAGCAGCTGGACTAGCGGTACCTACGAGCAGTACTTC.

The chain carries TRBV2 and TRBJ1-2; D call uncertain. Germline V CDR1 and CDR2: SNHLY, FYNNEI. The V end was cut by 0 bases, the J end by 8 bases, with 10 bases between. There are 13 residues in the CDR3. Here the CDR3 reads CASSEAAGRGYTF. The CDR3 DNA sequence: TGTGCCAGCAGTGAAGCGGCAGGACGAGGCTACACCTTC.

This chain connects TRBV7-8 to TRBJ2-7, with 11 bases lining up with TRBD2. V was pared by 5 bases and J by 3 bases, with 6 bases of the junction left unmatched. The germline gives CDR1 SGHVS, CDR2 FQNEAQ. The CDR3 is made up of 15 amino acids. Here the CDR3 reads CASSPGLAVNYEQYF. The CDR3 bases are TGTGCCAGCAGCCCGGGACTAGCGGTAAACTACGAGCAGTACTTC.

With regard to this clonotype: A much larger clonotype is one base distant, so this may be a read error. The chain uses TRBV25-1 and TRBJ2-1, with D unclear. Trimming took 3 bases from V and 9 from J, leaving 12 bases between them. From germline, CDR1 is MGHDK and CDR2 SYGVNS. CDR3 length equals 13 residues. The CDR3 here is CASSDDTVLEQFF. CDR3 nucleotide sequence: TGTGCCAGCAGTGATGATACGGTACTTGAGCAGTTCTTC.

The chain is built from TRBV19 and TRBJ1-2; D ambiguous. Trimming pared 1 base from V and 8 bases from J, leaving 11 bases between. This CDR3 comprises 13 residues. Germline V gene lookup returns CDR1 LNHDA and CDR2 SQIVND (reference sequence). The CDR3 sequence is CASSIGGGKGYTF. The DNA for the CDR3 is TGTGCCAGTAGTATAGGCGGCGGTAAGGGCTACACCTTC. The entire variable domain, with the rest obtained from reference TRBV19 and TRBJ1-2, is as follows: DGGITQSPKYLFRKEGQNVTLSCEQNLNHDAMYWYRQDPGQGLRLIYYSQIVNDFQKGDIAEGYSVSREKKESFPLTVTSAQKNPTAFYLCASSIGGGKGYTFGSGTRLTVV.

Comments on this clonotype: As the CDR3 is not closed by the conserved phenylalanine or tryptophan, this likely results from a read error. V is TRBV29-1 and J is TRBJ2-6; maybe TRBD1 (5 bases). The CDR3 contains 14 residues. Looked up from germline, CDR1 is SQVTM and CDR2 is ANQGSEA. The V end was cut by 7 bases, the J end by 1 base, with 11 bases between. The CDR3 loop reads CSATGISGANVLTC. The CDR3 DNA reads TGCAGCGCCACAGGAATTTCTGGGGCCAACGTCCTGACTTGC.

V and J are TRBV24-1 and TRBJ2-1; TRBD2 aligns across 8 bases. After removal of 4 bases from V and 12 bases from J, the junction contained 16 bases not matched to a gene. The CDR3 length is 16 residues. CDR1 and CDR2 (germline): KGHDR, SFDVKD. For the CDR3, the DNA is TGTGCCACCAGTGACATAAGCGGGAGTGACCCTCTACGGCAGTTCTTC. Protein: CATSDISGSDPLRQFF.

This clonotype was seen ten or more times. The V gene is TRBV6-5, the J gene TRBJ2-7; 7 bases are shared with TRBD1. Per the germline V gene, CDR1 is MNHEY and CDR2 is SVGAGI. J was trimmed by 0 bases and V by 3 bases; bases with no gene match: 5. This CDR3 contains 15 residues. CDR3 in DNA: TGTGCCAGCAGTTATCGGACAGGACTCTCCTACGAGCAGTACTTC. Its translation is CASSYRTGLSYEQYF.